This TCR beta chain came from a study of T-cell reconstitution after alpha-beta-depleted transplantation in children. The TCRbeta library incorporated unique molecular identifiers. Each CDR3 protein is one row after TCRdb ran MiXCR on the PCR reads. The table includes fewer than 200,000 distinct CDR3 sequences, roughly 7.5% detected once. This clonotype appeared many times. The CDR3 extends over 14 amino acids. CDR1 is SGHTA, CDR2 FQGNSA, per germline. The V and J ends lost 10 bases and 6 bases respectively, with 21 bases between them. This rearrangement joins TRBV7-2 to TRBJ1-2; D is uncertain. The sample here was PBMCs from the stem cell graft donor, taken from the stem cell graft. The clonotype originates from a human donor who donated a stem cell graft to a child with Wiskott-Aldrich syndrome. CDR3 DNA: TGTGCCACCCTCTTAGGTCCCCAGAACGATGGCTACACCTTC. Protein product: CATLLGPQNDGYTF.